Presented here are 9 T cell receptor beta chains from one specimen sequenced in a study of blood T cell repertoires in COVID-19 (dated by TCRdb to the early 2020s). Library generation was performed with the immunoSEQ multiplex PCR assay. The clones in this table, taken by TCRdb from immuneACCESS, are in-frame only. Not every clone is retained; where verified, under half of the shortfall comes from an unresolved V gene, and the cause of the rest is unknown. This sample gives under 450,000 clones in total; approximately 93% of them show up just once. Roughly 0.86% of the sample goes to the ten largest clones. Input material: PBMCs or T cells enriched from blood (not recorded which). These TCRs come from a woman aged 40 to 49 who had been exposed to COVID-19.

V and J are TRBV5-5 and TRBJ2-1; weak D call: TRBD1 (6 bases). The length of the CDR3 is 17 residues. Trimming cost V 0 bases and J 7 bases, with 20 bases left between them. Germline-derived CDR1 and CDR2 are SGHKS and YYEKEE (reference sequence). CDR3 DNA sequence: TGTGCCAGCAGCTTGGTAATCTCTCAGGGGAGAAAGAATGAGCAGTTCTTC. This gives the protein CASSLVISQGRKNEQFF.

The genes are TRBV7-9 and TRBJ1-3, with TRBD1 as a possible D gene (6 bases). This CDR3 is built from 14 residues. CDR1 is SEHNR and CDR2 is FQNEAQ in the germline V gene (reference sequence). The V end lost 8 bases, the J end lost 8 bases, and 19 bases lay between the germline ends. CDR3 protein: CASEVTGSGYTIYF. CDR3 sequence (DNA): TGTGCCAGCGAAGTCACAGGGTCGGGATACACCATATATTTT. The whole variable domain, remainder taken from reference TRBV7-9 and TRBJ1-3, is DTGVSQNPRHKITKRGQNVTFRCDPISEHNRLYWYRQTLGQGPEFLTYFQNEAQLEKSRLLSDRFSAERPKGSFSTLEIQRTEQGDSAMYLCASEVTGSGYTIYFGEGSWLTVV.

The rearrangement links TRBV27 to TRBJ2-2; D not resolved. V lost 2 bases, J lost 1 base, and 5 bases lay in between. There are 14 residues in the CDR3. Germline-derived CDR1 and CDR2 are MNHEY and SMNVEV (reference sequence). This chain's CDR3 is CASSLAGNTGELFF. For the CDR3, the DNA is TGTGCCAGCAGTTTAGCAGGGAACACCGGGGAGCTGTTTTTT.

The V call is TRBV12-3 or TRBV12-4, the J call TRBJ2-1; weak D call: TRBD1 (5 bases). Trimming took off 4 bases at V and 10 bases at J, with 11 bases between the two ends. The CDR3 consists of 12 residues. The CDR3 loop is CASSSRVPEQFF. CDR3 DNA: TGTGCCAGCAGTTCCAGGGTCCCAGAGCAGTTCTTC.

The chain links TRBV20-1 to TRBJ1-2, with 7 nucleotides matching TRBD1. There are 11 residues in the CDR3. The V gene's germline CDR1 is DFQATT and CDR2 SNEGSKA (reference sequence). After removal of 4 bases from V and 14 bases from J, the junction contained 10 bases not matched to a gene. The CDR3 region has the DNA TGCAGTGCTACAACCGACAGGGTCAAGACCTTC. It yields the protein CSATTDRVKTF.

Details on this clone: One junction end does not reproduce the germline sequence, and a read error may be involved. The rearrangement joins TRBV18 to TRBJ2-1, with TRBD2 matching 8 bases. The CDR3 spans 22 residues. Germline CDR1 is KGHSH and CDR2 is LQKENI. CDR3: CASSPPTFGVESVAGMGNEQFF. CDR3 in DNA: TGTGCTAGCTCACCACCGACCTTTGGAGTGGAGAGTGTAGCGGGGATGGGGAATGAGCAGTTCTTC.

The V gene is TRBV19, the J gene TRBJ1-5; D is unresolved. V was shortened by 4 bases and J by 3 bases, with 10 bases between the two germline ends. The CDR3 sequence is 14 residues long. Germline V gives CDR1 LNHDA, CDR2 SQIVND (reference sequence). The CDR3 region is CASSRALTNQPQHF. In DNA, the CDR3 is TGTGCCAGTAGTAGGGCACTGACCAATCAGCCCCAGCATTTT.

The CDR3 DNA reads as TGTGCCAGCAGTTTAAGTGTAGGGTCGTGGGTGACGGAGGCCACTGAAGCTTTCTTT. It translates to CASSLSVGSWVTEATEAFF. J is TRBJ1-1 and V is TRBV27, with D hard to call. In germline, CDR1 is MNHEY, CDR2 SMNVEV (reference sequence). Trimming took 2 bases from V and 4 from J, leaving 26 bases between them. This CDR3 has 19 amino acids.

This chain joins TRBV19 and TRBJ1-5; 9 bases line up with TRBD1. The germline V gene encodes CDR1 LNHDA and CDR2 SQIVND (reference sequence). The CDR3 contains 16 residues. V trimming: 7 bases; J trimming: 3 bases; junction bases outside the gene matches: 10. The DNA of the CDR3 is TGTGCCAGTAAGGACAGGGGCCCTCTACCCAATCAGCCCCAGCATTTT. Protein sequence: CASKDRGPLPNQPQHF.